The 28 T cell receptor beta chains given below trace back to one sample, sequenced in a study of T cells in Graves' hyperthyroidism and ophthalmopathy. Amplified regions were TCR beta CDR3 sequences from RNA transcripts. First-round RT-PCR targeting the TCR CDR3 was performed with the HTBI primer set. TCRdb reanalysed the multiplex PCR reads using MiXCR and keeps one entry per CDR3 protein. Altogether 500,000 to 550,000 distinct CDR3 sequences are present, 15% to 20% being singletons, with the ten largest covering 47%. Sequenced input: blood. The source of these receptors is a man between 35 and 55 years old with Graves' ophthalmopathy.

This clonotype was seen only a few times. The chain couples TRBV11-2 to TRBJ2-7, with 8 bases that match TRBD2. Germline assignment: CDR1 SGHAT and CDR2 FQNNGV. Trimming at V came to 5 bases and at J to 2 bases, leaving 11 bases not matched to a gene. CDR3 length: 16 amino acids. CDR3 DNA: TGTGCCAGCAGCCCCTCCTCTGGCGGGGGGACCTACGAGCAGTACTTC. Translation: CASSPSSGGGTYEQYF.

This clonotype was picked up a small number of times. V gene TRBV2 combines with J gene TRBJ2-1; D is undetermined. CDR3 size: 15 residues. Germline CDR1 and CDR2: SNHLY and FYNNEI. Trimming took 11 bases from V and 12 from J, leaving 29 bases between them. CDR3 protein: CAYSKVKGQIHGQFF. The CDR3 DNA reads TGTGCCTACAGCAAAGTTAAGGGCCAAATCCATGGGCAGTTCTTC. The full variable domain, with the rest looked up from reference TRBV2 and TRBJ2-1, is EPEVTQTPSHQVTQMGQEVILRCVPISNHLYFYWYRQILGQKVEFLVSFYNNEISEKSEIFDDQFSVERPDGSNFTLKIRSTKLEDSAMYFCAYSKVKGQIHGQFFGPGTRLTVL.

V gene TRBV20-1 combines with J gene TRBJ2-7; 7 nucleotides align to TRBD1. From germline, CDR1 is DFQATT and CDR2 SNEGSKA (reference sequence). The V and J ends lost 1 base and 9 bases, in that order; junction bases with no gene match: 15. This CDR3 has 15 residues. CDR3 in DNA: TGCAGTGCTAGAGCTCCCGGGACAGACATACGAGGGCAGTACTTC. Protein: CSARAPGTDIRGQYF.

The table lists this clonotype with many counts. This chain links TRBV7-8 with TRBJ2-3; TRBD2 might be the D (6 bases). Looked up from germline, CDR1 is SGHVS and CDR2 is FQNEAQ. The CDR3 length is 15 residues. Trimming stripped 9 bases from V and 0 bases from J, with 16 bases between. In nucleotides, the CDR3 is TGTGCCAGTAGGATCGGGAGTGTGAGCACAGATACGCAGTATTTT. It specifies CASRIGSVSTDTQYF.

This clonotype was seen at least ten times. The J gene is TRBJ2-5, the V gene TRBV7-2; TRBD2 matches at 14 bases. CDR1 is SGHTA and CDR2 is FQGNSA in the germline V gene. Unmatched junction bases numbered 12, after V lost 5 bases and J lost 7 bases. The CDR3 spans 17 residues. The CDR3 reads CASSLGLAGGRQMTQYF. CDR3 bases: TGTGCCAGCAGCCTAGGACTAGCGGGAGGCCGTCAGATGACCCAGTACTTC.

The chain carries TRBV12-3 or TRBV12-4 and TRBJ1-5; 8 nucleotides agree with TRBD1. V shed 4 bases and J 3 bases; nucleotides not matched to a gene: 5. CDR3 length equals 15 residues. The CDR3 DNA follows: TGTGCCAGCAGTTCGACAGGGGATGACAATCAGCCCCAGCATTTT. The encoded protein is CASSSTGDDNQPQHF.

This clonotype was counted ten times or more. V gene TRBV3-1 combines with J gene TRBJ1-1; a possible D gene is TRBD1 (5 bases). The germline V gene encodes CDR1 LGHDT and CDR2 YNNKEL (reference sequence). This CDR3 spans 12 amino acids. V gave up 3 bases and J gave up 6 bases, with 8 bases separating them. The CDR3: CASSQGGAEAFF. The CDR3 coding sequence is TGTGCCAGCAGCCAGGGGGGAGCTGAAGCTTTCTTT.

V is TRBV6-1 and J is TRBJ2-1, with D tentatively TRBD1 (5 bases). V lost 5 bases to trimming and J lost 3 bases, with 14 bases between them. Germline V gene lookup returns CDR1 MNHNS and CDR2 SASEGT. This CDR3 contains 15 residues. The CDR3 reads CASSPYRTRYNEQFF. The CDR3 region has the DNA TGTGCCAGCAGTCCCTATAGGACACGCTACAATGAGCAGTTCTTC.

The CDR3 protein is CASSLVGSGTQYF. The CDR3 bases are TGTGCCAGCAGCTTGGTCGGGAGCGGGACCCAGTACTTC. V usage is TRBV5-6 and J usage is TRBJ2-5; D is possibly TRBD2 (6 bases). The germline CDR1 and CDR2 sequences are SGHDT and YYEEEE. This CDR3 contains 13 residues. Trimming took off 0 bases at V and 7 bases at J, with 10 bases between the two ends.

In its sample, this clonotype was seen many times. The chain couples TRBV11-2 to TRBJ2-7; TRBD1 matches at 7 bases. Trimming cost V 5 bases and J 4 bases; bases outside gene matches: 8. The CDR3 totals 14 residues. CDR1 is SGHAT, CDR2 FQNNGV, per germline. CDR3 DNA sequence: TGTGCCAGCAGCACCCGACAGGGCGGGTACGAGCAGTACTTC. It is translated as CASSTRQGGYEQYF.

V usage is TRBV20-1 and J usage is TRBJ2-1; perhaps TRBD2 as D (6 bases). The germline CDR1 and CDR2 sequences are DFQATT and SNEGSKA (reference sequence). Trimming stripped 5 bases from V and 5 bases from J, with 13 bases between. The CDR3 is 13 amino acids. The CDR3 region is CSAVRGFNNEQFF. DNA for the CDR3: TGCAGTGCTGTCCGGGGGTTTAACAATGAGCAGTTCTTC.

This clonotype was found once. CDR3 nucleotides: TGTGCCAGTAGTATACTGGGGGAATGGCCCCAGCATTTT. Translating it yields CASSILGEWPQHF. The chain employs TRBV19 and TRBJ1-5; a possible D gene is TRBD1 (5 bases). The germline V and J ends were trimmed by 2 bases and 9 bases, with 11 bases remaining between them. This CDR3 has 13 residues. Germline CDR1 LNHDA, CDR2 SQIVND (reference sequence).

The chain combines TRBV7-3 with TRBJ2-1, with D perhaps TRBD2 (5 bases). The CDR3 has 15 residues. Trimming pared 5 bases from V and 4 bases from J, leaving 15 bases between. Germline CDR1 and CDR2: SGHTA and FQGTGA. CDR3 sequence: CASSRGQVVYNEQFF. The CDR3 DNA follows: TGTGCCAGCAGCCGAGGGCAGGTGGTTTACAATGAGCAGTTCTTC.

V gene TRBV6-1 combines with J gene TRBJ2-5; 10 nucleotides align to TRBD2. V dropped 6 bases and J dropped 2; count of bases not matched to a gene: 9. Germline lookup yields CDR1 MNHNS and CDR2 SASEGT. This CDR3 is built from 16 residues. In nucleotides, the CDR3 is TGTGCCAGCAGAAGACCCAGCGGGGGGGAACAAGAGACCCAGTACTTC. Its translation: CASRRPSGGEQETQYF.

At least ten counts were recorded for this clonotype. The chain combines TRBV20-1 with TRBJ2-1; weak D call: TRBD1 (7 bases). Trimming took 5 bases from V and 5 from J, leaving 22 bases between them. The germline V gene encodes CDR1 DFQATT and CDR2 SNEGSKA (reference sequence). The CDR3 is made up of 16 amino acids. The CDR3 nucleotides are TGCAGTGCTGGGGGGTTCGCGACAGGGTCAAACAATGAGCAGTTCTTC. This encodes CSAGGFATGSNNEQFF.

The chain combines TRBV6-2 or TRBV6-3 with TRBJ2-4; TRBD1 or TRBD2 may be the D gene (5 bases each). CDR1 and CDR2 from the germline V gene are MNHEY and SVGEGT. The CDR3 loop spans 15 amino acids. The V and J ends lost 6 bases and 0 bases respectively, with 12 bases between them. CDR3 region: CASRQMGVAKNIQYF. The CDR3 DNA follows: TGTGCCAGCAGACAGATGGGGGTAGCCAAAAACATTCAGTACTTC.

The genes are TRBV20-1 and TRBJ2-5; 7 bases fit TRBD2. Germline CDR1 and CDR2: DFQATT and SNEGSKA (reference sequence). V trimming: 1 base; J trimming: 10 bases; junction bases outside the gene matches: 12. The CDR3 spans 14 residues. The CDR3 coding sequence is TGCAGTGCTAGAGTAATGACAGCGGGAAGGGACCAGTACTTC. Its protein product is CSARVMTAGRDQYF.

This clonotype has just a few counts. This sequence joins TRBV3-1 and TRBJ2-1; perhaps TRBD2 as D (5 bases). The CDR3 runs 14 residues. V lost 5 bases, J lost 6 bases, and 14 bases lay in between. Germline CDR1 and CDR2: LGHDT and YNNKEL (reference sequence). CDR3 loop: CASSSEGALNEQFF. CDR3 nucleotides: TGTGCCAGCAGCTCCGAGGGAGCCCTCAATGAGCAGTTCTTC.

This clonotype was found a few times. The gene calls are TRBV10-2 and TRBJ1-1; D not certain. The germline CDR1 and CDR2 sequences are WSHSY and SAAADI. Trimming shortened V by 4 bases and J by 1 base, and 10 bases separated the two germline ends. The CDR3 totals 14 residues. The CDR3 loop is CASSGREWNTEAFF. The CDR3, as DNA: TGCGCCAGCAGTGGGAGGGAATGGAACACTGAAGCTTTCTTT.

This clonotype turned up a few times. J is TRBJ2-1 and V is TRBV5-1; D may be TRBD1 (6 bases). The length of the CDR3 is 15 residues. The germline V and J ends were trimmed by 0 bases and 7 bases, with 14 bases remaining between them. Germline CDR1 and CDR2: SGHRS and YFSETQ. CDR3 DNA: TGCGCCAGCAGCTTGGAGGACAGTGCCTGGAATGAGCAGTTCTTC. Amino acids: CASSLEDSAWNEQFF.

This clonotype has ten or more counts. CDR3 nucleotide sequence: TGTGCCAGCTCACTTACTGGAGACAATGAGCAGTTCTTC. Translation gives CASSLTGDNEQFF. J is TRBJ2-1 and V is TRBV18; D is undetermined. CDR3 length: 13 amino acids. V was pared by 4 bases and J by 5 bases, with 9 bases between. Germline assignment: CDR1 KGHSH and CDR2 LQKENI.

This clonotype has at least ten counts. V usage is TRBV9 and J usage is TRBJ1-1; D is unresolved. This CDR3 comprises 12 residues. V gave up 5 bases and J gave up 5 bases, with 10 bases separating them. Per germline, CDR1 SGDLS and CDR2 YYNGEE. The CDR3 DNA is TGTGCCAGCAGTGGGGAAGGGACTGAAGCTTTCTTT. Translation gives CASSGEGTEAFF. The whole variable domain, filled in from reference TRBV9 and TRBJ1-1, reads DSGVTQTPKHLITATGQRVTLRCSPRSGDLSVYWYQQSLDQGLQFLIQYYNGEERAKGNILERFSAQQFPDLHSELNLSSLELGDSALYFCASSGEGTEAFFGQGTRLTVV.

This clonotype was recorded at least ten times. This chain's CDR3 is CASSLVAGVEQTQYF. In DNA form, the CDR3 reads TGTGCCAGCAGCTTAGTGGCAGGGGTGGAACAGACCCAGTACTTC. The V call is TRBV7-8, the J call TRBJ2-5, with D perhaps TRBD1 (6 bases). Germline V CDR1 and CDR2: SGHVS, FQNEAQ. There are 15 residues in the CDR3. V shed 1 base and J shed 6 bases, with 15 bases lying between them.

The chain uses TRBV6-1 and TRBJ2-5, with D hard to call. Trimming took off 10 bases at V and 3 bases at J, with 12 bases between the two ends. Per germline, CDR1 MNHNS and CDR2 SASEGT. This CDR3 has 12 amino acids. The CDR3 sequence: CATSLQKETQYF. The DNA for the CDR3 is TGTGCCACCTCGTTACAAAAAGAGACCCAGTACTTC.

This clonotype has ten or more counts. The CDR3 here is CASTSSNQPQHF. DNA of the CDR3: TGTGCCAGCACTTCCAGCAATCAGCCCCAGCATTTT. V and J are TRBV28 and TRBJ1-5; D not resolved. Deletions cut 7 bases from V and 1 base from J, with 5 bases between. Germline V gives CDR1 MDHEN, CDR2 SYDVKM. This CDR3 has 12 amino acids.

This clonotype was observed a handful of times. The rearrangement uses TRBV6-1 and TRBJ2-7; 7 nucleotides agree with TRBD1. V lost 10 bases and J lost 2; bases outside the gene matches: 8. Germline V gene lookup returns CDR1 MNHNS and CDR2 SASEGT. This CDR3 has 13 residues. The CDR3: CATMRDSPYEQYF. The CDR3, as DNA: TGTGCCACCATGAGGGACAGTCCCTACGAGCAGTACTTC.

This clonotype was counted only a few times. The rearrangement joins TRBV20-1 to TRBJ1-5; D is ambiguous. Germline CDR1 and CDR2: DFQATT and SNEGSKA (reference sequence). This CDR3 spans 12 amino acids. V lost 4 bases and J 0 bases, leaving 4 bases between the germline ends. The CDR3 sequence is CSATGSNQPQHF. DNA for the CDR3: TGCAGTGCTACGGGTAGCAATCAGCCCCAGCATTTT.

The J gene is TRBJ2-4, the V gene TRBV20-1; D unclear. Germline V lookup: CDR1 DFQATT, CDR2 SNEGSKA (reference sequence). The CDR3 has 15 residues. Deletions cut 0 bases from V and 0 bases from J, with 9 bases between. CDR3 protein: CSARDSQTAKNIQYF. The CDR3 DNA follows: TGCAGTGCTAGAGATAGCCAGACAGCCAAAAACATTCAGTACTTC.